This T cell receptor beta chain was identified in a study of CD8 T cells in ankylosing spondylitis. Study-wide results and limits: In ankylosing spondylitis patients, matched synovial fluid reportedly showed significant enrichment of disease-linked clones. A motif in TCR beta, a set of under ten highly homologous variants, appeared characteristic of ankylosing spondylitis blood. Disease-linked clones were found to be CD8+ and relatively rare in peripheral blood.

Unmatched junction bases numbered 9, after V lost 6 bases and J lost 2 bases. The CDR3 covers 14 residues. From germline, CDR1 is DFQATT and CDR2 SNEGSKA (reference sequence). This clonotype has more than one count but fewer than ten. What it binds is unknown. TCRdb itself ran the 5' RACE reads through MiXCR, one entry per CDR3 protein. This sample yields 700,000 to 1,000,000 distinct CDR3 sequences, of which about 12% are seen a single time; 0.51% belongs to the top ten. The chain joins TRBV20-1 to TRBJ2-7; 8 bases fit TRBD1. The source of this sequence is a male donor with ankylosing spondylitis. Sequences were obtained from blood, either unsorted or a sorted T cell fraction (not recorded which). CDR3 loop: CSATRQGFPYEQYF. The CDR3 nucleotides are TGCAGTGCAACCCGACAGGGGTTCCCCTACGAGCAGTACTTC.